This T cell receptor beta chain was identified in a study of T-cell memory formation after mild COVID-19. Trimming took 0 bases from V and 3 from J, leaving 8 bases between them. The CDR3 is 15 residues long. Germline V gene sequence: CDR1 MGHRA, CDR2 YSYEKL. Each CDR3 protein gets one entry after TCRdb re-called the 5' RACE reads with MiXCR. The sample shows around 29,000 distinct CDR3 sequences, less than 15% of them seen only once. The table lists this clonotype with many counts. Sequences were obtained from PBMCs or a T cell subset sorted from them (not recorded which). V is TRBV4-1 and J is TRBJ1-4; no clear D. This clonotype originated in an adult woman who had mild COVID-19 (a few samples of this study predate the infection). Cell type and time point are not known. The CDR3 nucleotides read TGCGCCAGCAGCCAAGATAGTATCCCTAATGAAAAACTGTTTTTT. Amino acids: CASSQDSIPNEKLFF.